These T cell receptor beta chains were read from a single sample in a study of long-term antiretroviral therapy in people with HIV. Generated by immunoSEQ multiplex PCR, the TCRdb table keeps only in-frame clones and is missing some. The sample consists of under 15,000 clones, over 70% of them appearing once. The input for sequencing was unsorted PBMCs, taken 3.1 years before starting antiretroviral therapy. Receptors were obtained from a man aged 35-49 years with HIV. CDR3s leave out the opening cysteine and the closing phenylalanine or tryptophan. Each record gives: J gene, clone size, V gene, CDR3 protein. The size field is filled for only some rows; it gives once, few, many or a size class.

TRBJ2-7 | few | TRBV4-2 | ASTLGGSSYEQY
TRBJ1-2 | . | TRBV30 | AWGVANYGYT
TRBJ2-7 | once | TRBV6-6 | ASSREVNYEQY
TRBJ1-2 | . | TRBV30 | AWRGTGTNYGYT
TRBJ1-1 | . | TRBV29-1 | SVIVRDPWRNTEAF
TRBJ2-7 | . | TRBV27 | ASSLFPTGSYYEQY
TRBJ1-5 | . | TRBV7-2 | ASSLAFTEINQPQH
TRBJ1-4 | few | TRBV28 | ASSTQVGEKLF
TRBJ2-7 | . | TRBV28 | ASSLLGHQKIYEQY
TRBJ2-4 | once | TRBV30 | AWVSGREKNIQY
TRBJ2-5 | . | TRBV5-4 | ASSSRDSGSQETQY
TRBJ1-2 | . | TRBV5-6 | ASSLTAPVGGYT
TRBJ1-5 | . | TRBV10-3 | AISESAGTGASNQPQH
TRBJ2-7 | few | TRBV19 | ASSGRGQGISFEQY
TRBJ2-2 | once | TRBV12-5 | ASGLLGTHNTGELF
TRBJ2-5 | . | TRBV5-1 | ASSYHTPSGGGETQY
TRBJ1-1 | . | TRBV30 | AWSVRQDNTEAF
TRBJ1-4 | . | TRBV28 | ASRPGTGKMKQLF
TRBJ2-7 | few | TRBV27 | ASTSRDQSSYEQY
TRBJ2-7 | few | TRBV28 | ASSPKSGIRFYEQY
TRBJ1-1 | . | TRBV2 | ASSPPRAGYAEAF
TRBJ1-2 | few | TRBV7-3 | ASSIDSTNYGYT
TRBJ2-4 | . | TRBV28 | ASKGDKGLNIQY
TRBJ1-4 | . | TRBV28 | ASVLDREDEKLF
TRBJ2-3 | . | TRBV5-1 | ASSLPSTDTQY
TRBJ2-7 | medium-sized | TRBV5-5 | ASSDLLAGGTYEQY